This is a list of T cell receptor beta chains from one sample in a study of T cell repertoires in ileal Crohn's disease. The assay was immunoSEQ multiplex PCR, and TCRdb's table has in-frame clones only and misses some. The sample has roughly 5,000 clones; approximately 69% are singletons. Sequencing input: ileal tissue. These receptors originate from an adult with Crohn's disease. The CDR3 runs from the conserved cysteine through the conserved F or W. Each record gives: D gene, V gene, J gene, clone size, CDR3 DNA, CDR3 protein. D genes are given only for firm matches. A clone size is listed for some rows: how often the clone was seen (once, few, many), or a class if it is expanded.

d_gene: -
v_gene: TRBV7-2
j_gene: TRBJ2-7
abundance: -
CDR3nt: TGTGCCAGCAGCTTAGATCGGACTACCTCCTACGAGCAGTACTTC
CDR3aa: CASSLDRTTSYEQYF

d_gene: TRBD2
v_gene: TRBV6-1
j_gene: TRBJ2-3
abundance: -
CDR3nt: TGTGCCAGCAGTGATGGGACTAGCGGGAGTAGAGATACGCAGTATTTT
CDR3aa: CASSDGTSGSRDTQYF

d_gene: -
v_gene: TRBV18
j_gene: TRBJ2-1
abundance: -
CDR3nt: TGTGCCAGCTCACCCCTAGCGCCAAGCTCCTACAATGAGCAGTTCTTC
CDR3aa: CASSPLAPSSYNEQFF

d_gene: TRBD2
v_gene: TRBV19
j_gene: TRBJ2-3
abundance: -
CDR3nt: TGTGCCAGTAGTATAAATAGCGGGGGCGACACAGATACGCAGTATTTT
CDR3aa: CASSINSGGDTDTQYF

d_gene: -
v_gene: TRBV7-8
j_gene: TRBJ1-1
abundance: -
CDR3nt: TGTGCCAGCAGCTTAGCGTTATCGGGTACTGAAGCTTTCTTT
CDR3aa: CASSLALSGTEAFF

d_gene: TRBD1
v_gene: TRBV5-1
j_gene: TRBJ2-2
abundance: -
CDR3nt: TGTGCCAGCAGCTTGGAGTTGGACAGGCGACCCGGGGAGCTGTTTTTT
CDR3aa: CASSLELDRRPGELFF

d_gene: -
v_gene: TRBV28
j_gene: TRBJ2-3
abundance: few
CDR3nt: TGTGCCAGCACTTCAGGGGGGACAGATACGCAGTATTTT
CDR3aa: CASTSGGTDTQYF

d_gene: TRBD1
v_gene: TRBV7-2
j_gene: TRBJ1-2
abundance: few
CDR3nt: TGTGCCAGCAGCTTAGGGGCCGCCGGGACAGGGAAATATGGCTACACCTTC
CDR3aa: CASSLGAAGTGKYGYTF

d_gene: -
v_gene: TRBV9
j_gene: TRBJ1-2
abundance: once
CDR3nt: TGTGCCAGCACCGGGGCCGGGGGAAACTATGGCTACACCTTC
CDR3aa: CASTGAGGNYGYTF

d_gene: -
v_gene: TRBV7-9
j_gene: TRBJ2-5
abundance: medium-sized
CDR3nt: TGTGCCCGCGAGGTCCAAGAGACCCAGTACTTC
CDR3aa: CAREVQETQYF

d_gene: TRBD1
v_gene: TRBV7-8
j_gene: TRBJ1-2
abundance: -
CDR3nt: TGTGCCAGCAGACCGGGACAGGGGAACTATGGCTACACCTTC
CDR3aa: CASRPGQGNYGYTF

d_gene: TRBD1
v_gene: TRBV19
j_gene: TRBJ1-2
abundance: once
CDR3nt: TGTGCCAGTAGGCCCCCGGGACAGCTCTATGGCTACACCTTC
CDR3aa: CASRPPGQLYGYTF

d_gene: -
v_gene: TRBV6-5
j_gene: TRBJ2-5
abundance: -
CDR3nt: TGTGCCAGCAGTTTGGGGAACGGACAGATCCAAGAGACCCAGTACTTC
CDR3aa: CASSLGNGQIQETQYF

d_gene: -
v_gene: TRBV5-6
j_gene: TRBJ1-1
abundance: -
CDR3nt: TGTGCCAGCAGCCCGCAGGTTGGGAGCACTGAAGCTTTCTTT
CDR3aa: CASSPQVGSTEAFF

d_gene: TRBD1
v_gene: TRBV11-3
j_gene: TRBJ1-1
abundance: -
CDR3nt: TGTGCCAGCAGCTCTTACGGGACAGGGGTGAACACTGAAGCTTTCTTT
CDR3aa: CASSSYGTGVNTEAFF

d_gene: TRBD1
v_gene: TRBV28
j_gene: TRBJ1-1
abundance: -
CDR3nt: TGTGCCAGCAGTCCCGGACAGGGTGATGAAGCTTTCTTT
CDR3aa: CASSPGQGDEAFF

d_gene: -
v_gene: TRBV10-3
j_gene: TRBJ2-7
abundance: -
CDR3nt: TGTGCCATCAGTGAGTCGACTGGAACCTACGAGCAGTACTTC
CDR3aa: CAISESTGTYEQYF

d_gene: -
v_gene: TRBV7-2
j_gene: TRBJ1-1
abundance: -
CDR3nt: TGTGCCAGCAGCGCGGCCCTTTTGGGCACTGAAGCTTTCTTT
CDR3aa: CASSAALLGTEAFF

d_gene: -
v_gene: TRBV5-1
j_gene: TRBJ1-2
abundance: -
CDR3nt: TGTGCCAGCAGCACCGGGGAGGAGTATGGCTACACCTTC
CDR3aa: CASSTGEEYGYTF

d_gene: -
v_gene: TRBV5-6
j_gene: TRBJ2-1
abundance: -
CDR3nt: TGTGCCAGCAGCTCGACACTTTACAATGAGCAGTTCTTC
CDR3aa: CASSSTLYNEQFF

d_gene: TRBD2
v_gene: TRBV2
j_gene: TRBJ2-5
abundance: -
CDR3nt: TGTGCCAGGACCGGGACTAGCGGACAAGAGACCCAGTACTTC
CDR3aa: CARTGTSGQETQYF

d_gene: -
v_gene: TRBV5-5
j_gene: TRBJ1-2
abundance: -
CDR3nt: TGTGCCAGCAGCTGGAAAGGGGAGGACTATGGCTACACCTTC
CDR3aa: CASSWKGEDYGYTF

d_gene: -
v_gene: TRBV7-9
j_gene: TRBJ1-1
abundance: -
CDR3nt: TGTGCCAGCAGCCCCCCGGGGTGGGGAGGGGCCGAAGCTTTCTTT
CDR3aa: CASSPPGWGGAEAFF

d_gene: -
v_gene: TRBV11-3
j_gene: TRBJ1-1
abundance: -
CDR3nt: TGTGCCAGCAGCCCGAGGACAGAAAACACTGAAGCTTTCTTT
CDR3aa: CASSPRTENTEAFF

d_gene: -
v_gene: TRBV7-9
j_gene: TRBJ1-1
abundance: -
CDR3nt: TGTGCCAGCAGTTTCGGACAGTCGAACACTGAAGCTTTCTTT
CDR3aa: CASSFGQSNTEAFF

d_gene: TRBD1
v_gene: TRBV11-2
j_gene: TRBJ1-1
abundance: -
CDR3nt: TGTGCCAGCAGCCCCGGACAGGGTGTGAACACTGAAGCTTTCTTT
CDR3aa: CASSPGQGVNTEAFF

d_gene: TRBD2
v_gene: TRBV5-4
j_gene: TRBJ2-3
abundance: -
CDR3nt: TGTGCCAGCAGCTTACCGGGACTAGCGAGCACAGATACGCAGTATTTT
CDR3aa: CASSLPGLASTDTQYF

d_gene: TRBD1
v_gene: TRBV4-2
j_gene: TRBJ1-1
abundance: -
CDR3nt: TGTGCCAGCAGCCTCTTACCTACAGGGGCAACTGAAGCTTTCTTT
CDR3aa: CASSLLPTGATEAFF

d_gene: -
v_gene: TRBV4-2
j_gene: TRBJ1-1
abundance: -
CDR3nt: TGTGCCAGCAGCTACGGGGGGAACACTGAAGCTTTCTTT
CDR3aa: CASSYGGNTEAFF

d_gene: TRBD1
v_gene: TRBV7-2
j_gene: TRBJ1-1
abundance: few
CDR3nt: TGTGCCAGCAGCTCCGATTACTGGACAGGCCCGGGCATTGAAGCTTTCTTT
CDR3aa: CASSSDYWTGPGIEAFF

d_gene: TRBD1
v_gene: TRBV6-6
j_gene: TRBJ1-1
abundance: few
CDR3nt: TGTGCCAGCTCCGGGACAGAGAACACTGAAGCTTTCTTT
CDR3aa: CASSGTENTEAFF

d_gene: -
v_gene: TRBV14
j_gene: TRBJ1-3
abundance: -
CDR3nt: TGTGCCAGCAGCCAGCTATCCTCTGGAAACACCATATATTTT
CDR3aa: CASSQLSSGNTIYF

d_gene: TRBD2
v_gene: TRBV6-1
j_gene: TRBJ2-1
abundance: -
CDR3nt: TGTGCCAGCAGATCGGGACTACTGTCCTACAATGAGCAGTTCTTC
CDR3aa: CASRSGLLSYNEQFF